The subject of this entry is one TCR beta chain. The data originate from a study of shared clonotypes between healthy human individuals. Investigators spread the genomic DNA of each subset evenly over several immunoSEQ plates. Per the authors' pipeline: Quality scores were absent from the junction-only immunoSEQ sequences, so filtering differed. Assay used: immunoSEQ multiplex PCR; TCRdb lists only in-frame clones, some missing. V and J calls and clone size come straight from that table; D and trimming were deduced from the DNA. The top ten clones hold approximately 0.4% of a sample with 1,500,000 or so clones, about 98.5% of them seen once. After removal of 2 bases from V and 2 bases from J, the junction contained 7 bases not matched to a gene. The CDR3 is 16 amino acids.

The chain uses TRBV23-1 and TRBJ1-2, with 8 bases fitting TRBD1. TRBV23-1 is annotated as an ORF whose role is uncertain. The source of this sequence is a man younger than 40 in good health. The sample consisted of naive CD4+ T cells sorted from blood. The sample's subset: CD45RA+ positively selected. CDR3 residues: CASSQAGGRLNYGYTF. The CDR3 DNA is TGCGCCAGCAGTCAAGCAGGGGGCCGGCTCAACTATGGCTACACCTTC.